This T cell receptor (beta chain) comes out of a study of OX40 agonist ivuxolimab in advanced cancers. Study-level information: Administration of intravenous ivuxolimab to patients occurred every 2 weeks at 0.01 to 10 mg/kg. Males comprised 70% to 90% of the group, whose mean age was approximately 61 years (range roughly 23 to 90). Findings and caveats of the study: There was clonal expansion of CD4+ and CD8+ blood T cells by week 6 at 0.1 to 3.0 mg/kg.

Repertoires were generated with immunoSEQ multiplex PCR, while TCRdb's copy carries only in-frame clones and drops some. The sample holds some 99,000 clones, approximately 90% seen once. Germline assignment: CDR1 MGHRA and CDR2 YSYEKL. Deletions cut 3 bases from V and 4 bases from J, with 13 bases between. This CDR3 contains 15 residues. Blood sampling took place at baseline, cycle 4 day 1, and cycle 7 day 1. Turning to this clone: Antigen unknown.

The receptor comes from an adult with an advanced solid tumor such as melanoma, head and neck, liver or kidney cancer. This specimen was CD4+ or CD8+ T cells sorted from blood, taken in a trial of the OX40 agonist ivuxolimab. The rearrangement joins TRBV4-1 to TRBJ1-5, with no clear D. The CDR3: CASSHRALGNQPQHF. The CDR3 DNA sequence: TGCGCCAGCAGCCATCGGGCCCTTGGGAATCAGCCCCAGCATTTT.